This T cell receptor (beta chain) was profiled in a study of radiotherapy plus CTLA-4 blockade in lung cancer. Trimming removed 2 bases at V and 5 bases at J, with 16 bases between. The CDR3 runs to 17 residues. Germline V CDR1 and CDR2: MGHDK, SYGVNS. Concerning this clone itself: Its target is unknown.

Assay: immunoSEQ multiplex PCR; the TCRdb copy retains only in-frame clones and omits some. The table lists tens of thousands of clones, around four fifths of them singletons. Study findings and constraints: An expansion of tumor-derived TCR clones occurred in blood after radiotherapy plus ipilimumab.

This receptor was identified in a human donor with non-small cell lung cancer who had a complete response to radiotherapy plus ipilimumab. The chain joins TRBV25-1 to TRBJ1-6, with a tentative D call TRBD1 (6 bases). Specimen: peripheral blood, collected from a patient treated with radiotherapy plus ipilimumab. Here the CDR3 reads CASSEKQGGGDNSPLHF. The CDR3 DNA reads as TGTGCCAGCAGTGAAAAACAAGGGGGAGGGGATAATTCACCCCTCCACTTT.